This T cell receptor (beta chain) was retrieved from a study of T-cell memory formation after mild COVID-19. This clonotype was observed a few times. TCRdb called the 5' RACE reads again in MiXCR, with one record for every CDR3 protein. Of 290,000 or so distinct CDR3 sequences in the sample, around 19% were seen once. This CDR3 spans 14 amino acids. CDR1 and CDR2 (germline): SGHTA, FQGNSA. Deletions cut 1 base from V and 0 bases from J, with 7 bases between. This chain uses TRBV7-2 with TRBJ2-7, with D tentatively TRBD1 (5 bases). The sequencing input was PBMCs or a T cell subset sorted from them (not recorded which). The receptor was isolated from a man younger than 30 who had mild COVID-19 (a few samples of this study predate the infection). Cell type and time point are not known. CDR3 DNA sequence: TGTGCCAGCAGCTTAGAGCAGGGCTCCTACGAGCAGTACGTC. Translated: CASSLEQGSYEQYV.